The sequence of this T cell receptor (beta chain) was determined in a study of blood T cell repertoires in COVID-19. Overall study: The analysed material was cDNA or gDNA that came from T cells, B-cell-depleted T cells, or PBMCs.

Trimming removed 5 bases from V and 5 bases from J; junction bases left unmatched: 4. The germline V gene encodes CDR1 MNHEY and CDR2 SVGAGI. The CDR3 spans 15 residues. Assay used: immunoSEQ multiplex PCR; TCRdb lists only in-frame clones, some missing. The table has about 49,000 clones, 65% to 85% seen once; the top ten hold 1.5% to 2%. The chain links TRBV6-5 to TRBJ2-3; 13 positions match TRBD2. Sequencing was performed on peripheral blood. This TCR was recovered from a man aged 45-65 years with acute or convalescent COVID-19. In DNA, the CDR3 is TGTGCCAGCAGTCCTACTAGCGGGAGGGGAGATACGCAGTATTTT. This gives the protein CASSPTSGRGDTQYF.